The 12 T cell receptor beta chains below come from one sample, sequenced in a study of blood T cell repertoires in COVID-19. Only in-frame clones appear in the TCRdb table, and some are missing; sequencing was by immunoSEQ multiplex PCR. The data show hundreds of thousands of clones, with more than 70% seen just once and approximately 4% held by the top ten. Sequencing input: peripheral blood. The receptors were sampled from an elderly woman with acute or convalescent COVID-19.

This clone was picked up one time. The chain joins TRBV19 to TRBJ1-4, with 10 nucleotides matching TRBD1. The CDR3 sequence is 14 residues long. CDR1 and CDR2 (germline): LNHDA, SQIVND (reference sequence). With V trimmed by 4 bases and J by 7 bases, 3 bases remained unmatched. The CDR3 region has the DNA TGTGCCAGTAGTAACCGACAGGGGGCTGAAAAACTGTTTTTT. As protein: CASSNRQGAEKLFF.

CDR3 sequence: CASSLSQFYGYTF. For the CDR3, the DNA is TGTGCCAGCAGCTTATCCCAGTTTTATGGCTACACCTTC. V usage is TRBV7-9 and J usage is TRBJ1-2; D is unresolved. V gave up 2 bases and J gave up 5 bases, with 9 bases separating them. Germline CDR1 and CDR2: SEHNR and FQNEAQ (reference sequence). The CDR3 is 13 residues long.

The rearrangement joins TRBV30 to TRBJ2-2; TRBD1 aligns across 7 bases. This CDR3 has 18 amino acids. The V segment lost 3 bases and the J segment 1 base; nucleotides outside the gene matches: 14. Germline V gene lookup returns CDR1 GTSNPN and CDR2 SVGIG (reference sequence). CDR3 protein: CAWREGTEKSWNTGELFF. In DNA form, the CDR3 reads TGTGCCTGGAGAGAAGGGACAGAGAAAAGCTGGAACACCGGGGAGCTGTTTTTT.

V gene TRBV18 combines with J gene TRBJ1-2; 9 bases are a match to TRBD1. Germline V gene lookup returns CDR1 KGHSH and CDR2 LQKENI. J was trimmed by 2 bases and V by 3 bases; bases with no gene match: 4. The CDR3 spans 15 residues. CDR3: CASSPPGTGNYGYTF. CDR3 in DNA: TGTGCCAGCTCACCCCCTGGGACAGGGAACTATGGCTACACCTTC.

This chain links TRBV9 with TRBJ2-2; TRBD2 agrees at 13 bases. Germline CDR1 and CDR2: SGDLS and YYNGEE. V lost 4 bases and J lost 7; bases outside the gene matches: 7. The CDR3 is 16 residues long. The CDR3 sequence: CASSPGTSGVGGELFF. CDR3 DNA sequence: TGTGCCAGCAGCCCAGGGACTAGCGGGGTTGGCGGGGAGCTGTTTTTT.

The rearrangement joins TRBV19 to TRBJ2-3, with D tentatively TRBD2 (6 bases). This CDR3 comprises 14 residues. Germline V lookup: CDR1 LNHDA, CDR2 SQIVND (reference sequence). V lost 5 bases to trimming and J lost 1 base, with 10 bases between them. CDR3 DNA sequence: TGTGCCAGTAGTGGTCGCGGGGGCACAGATACGCAGTATTTT. Its translation: CASSGRGGTDTQYF.

This clone has just one count. V is TRBV7-8 and J is TRBJ1-1, with a tentative D call TRBD1 (5 bases). The germline gives CDR1 SGHVS, CDR2 FQNEAQ. The CDR3 contains 16 residues. V lost 0 bases and J lost 4, with 15 bases in between. The CDR3 DNA reads TGTGCCAGCAGCTTAGCGCCCCAGGGAAAGGGCACTGAAGCTTTCTTT. The encoded protein is CASSLAPQGKGTEAFF.

The chain employs TRBV19 and TRBJ2-1; 7 nucleotides align to TRBD1. V lost 5 bases, J lost 6 bases, and 10 bases stayed unmatched. The V gene's germline CDR1 is LNHDA and CDR2 SQIVND (reference sequence). CDR3 size: 15 residues. The CDR3 here is CASSRKGQLINEQFF. CDR3 bases: TGTGCCAGTAGTCGTAAGGGACAGTTAATCAATGAGCAGTTCTTC.

The chain links TRBV5-1 to TRBJ1-2; tentative D call: TRBD1 (5 bases). Germline lookup yields CDR1 SGHRS and CDR2 YFSETQ. The CDR3 consists of 15 residues. V lost 4 bases and J 0 bases, leaving 13 bases between the germline ends. CDR3 coding DNA: TGCGCCAGCAGCCCGGCGGGAGGGGCTAACTATGGCTACACCTTC. Translated, it gives CASSPAGGANYGYTF.

V and J are TRBV5-1 and TRBJ1-3; D gene uncertain. CDR3 length equals 14 residues. The germline V gene encodes CDR1 SGHRS and CDR2 YFSETQ. Trimming left V 4 bases short and J 0 bases short, with 8 bases between. In nucleotides, the CDR3 is TGCGCCAGCAGCGCCGACAACTCTGGAAACACCATATATTTT. Its protein product is CASSADNSGNTIYF. Together with reference TRBV5-1 and TRBJ1-3, the CDR3 gives the full variable domain: KAGVTQTPRYLIKTRGQQVTLSCSPISGHRSVSWYQQTPGQGLQFLFEYFSETQRNKGNFPGRFSGRQFSNSRSEMNVSTLELGDSALYLCASSADNSGNTIYFGEGSWLTVV.

The chain has TRBV2 and TRBJ1-5; D remains unclear. The CDR3 sequence is 14 residues long. The V end lost 5 bases, the J end lost 2 bases, and 10 bases lay between the germline ends. CDR1 is SNHLY, CDR2 FYNNEI, per germline. The CDR3 reads CASSYISGNQPQHF. In DNA, the CDR3 is TGTGCCAGCAGTTACATCAGTGGCAATCAGCCCCAGCATTTT.

The chain carries TRBV19 and TRBJ2-7, with TRBD2 as a possible D gene (6 bases). Per germline, CDR1 LNHDA and CDR2 SQIVND (reference sequence). The CDR3 is 15 amino acids. Trimming removed 4 bases from V and 0 bases from J, with 13 bases in between. Here the CDR3 DNA reads TGTGCCAGTAGTACCCAAGCGGGCGGCTCCTACGAGCAGTACTTC. It is translated as CASSTQAGGSYEQYF.